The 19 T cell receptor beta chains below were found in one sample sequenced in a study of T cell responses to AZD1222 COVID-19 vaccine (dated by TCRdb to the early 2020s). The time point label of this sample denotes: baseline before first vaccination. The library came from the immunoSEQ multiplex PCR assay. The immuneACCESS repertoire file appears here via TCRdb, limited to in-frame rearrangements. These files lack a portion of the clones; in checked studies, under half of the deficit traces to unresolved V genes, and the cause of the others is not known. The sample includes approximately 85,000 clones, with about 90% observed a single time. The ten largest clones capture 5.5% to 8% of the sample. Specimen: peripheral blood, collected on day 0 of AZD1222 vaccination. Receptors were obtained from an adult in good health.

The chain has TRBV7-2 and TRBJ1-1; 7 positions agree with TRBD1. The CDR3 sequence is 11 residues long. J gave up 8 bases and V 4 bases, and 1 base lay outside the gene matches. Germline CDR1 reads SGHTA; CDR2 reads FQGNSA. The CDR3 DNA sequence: TGTGCCAGCAGCTCGGACAGGGAAGCTTTCTTT. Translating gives CASSSDREAFF.

CDR3 nucleotide sequence: TGTGCCAGCAGTCCGCCATACACCGGGGAGCTGTTTTTT. The encoded protein is CASSPPYTGELFF. The chain joins TRBV28 to TRBJ2-2; D uncertain. Trimming removed 5 bases from V and 3 bases from J, with 7 bases in between. Germline loops: CDR1 MDHEN, CDR2 SYDVKM. This CDR3 region has 13 residues.

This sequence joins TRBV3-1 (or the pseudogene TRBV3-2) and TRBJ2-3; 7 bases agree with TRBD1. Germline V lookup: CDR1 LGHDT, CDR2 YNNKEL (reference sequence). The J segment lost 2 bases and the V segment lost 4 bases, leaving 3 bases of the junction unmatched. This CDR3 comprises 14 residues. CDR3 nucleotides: TGTGCCAGCAGCCCCGGGACAGTCACAGATACGCAGTATTTT. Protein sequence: CASSPGTVTDTQYF.

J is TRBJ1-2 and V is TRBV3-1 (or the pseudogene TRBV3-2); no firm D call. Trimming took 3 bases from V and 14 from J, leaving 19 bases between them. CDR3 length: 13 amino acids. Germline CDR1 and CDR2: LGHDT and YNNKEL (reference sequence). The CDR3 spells CASSQASGAGMTF. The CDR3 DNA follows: TGTGCCAGCAGCCAGGCAAGCGGCGCAGGTATGACCTTC.

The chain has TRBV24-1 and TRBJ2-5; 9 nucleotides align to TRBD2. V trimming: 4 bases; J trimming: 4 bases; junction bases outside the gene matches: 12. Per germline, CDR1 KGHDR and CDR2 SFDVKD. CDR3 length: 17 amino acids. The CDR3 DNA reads TGTGCCACCAGTGACTCCCCCCTAGCGGGGTGGGGAGAGACCCAGTACTTC. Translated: CATSDSPLAGWGETQYF.

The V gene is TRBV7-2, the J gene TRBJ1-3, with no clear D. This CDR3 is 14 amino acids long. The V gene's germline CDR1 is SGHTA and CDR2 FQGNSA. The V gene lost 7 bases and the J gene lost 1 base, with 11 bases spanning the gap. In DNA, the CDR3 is TGTGCCAGCACCTCCCGGGCTTCTGGAAACACCATATATTTT. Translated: CASTSRASGNTIYF.

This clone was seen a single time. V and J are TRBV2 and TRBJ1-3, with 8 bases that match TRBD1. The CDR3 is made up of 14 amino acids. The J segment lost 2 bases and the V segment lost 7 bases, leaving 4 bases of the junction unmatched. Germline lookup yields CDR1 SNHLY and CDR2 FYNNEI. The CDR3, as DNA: TGTGCCAGCACCGTGACAGGGGCTGGAAACACCATATATTTT. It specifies CASTVTGAGNTIYF. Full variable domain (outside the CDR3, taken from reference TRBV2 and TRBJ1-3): EPEVTQTPSHQVTQMGQEVILRCVPISNHLYFYWYRQILGQKVEFLVSFYNNEISEKSEIFDDQFSVERPDGSNFTLKIRSTKLEDSAMYFCASTVTGAGNTIYFGEGSWLTVV.

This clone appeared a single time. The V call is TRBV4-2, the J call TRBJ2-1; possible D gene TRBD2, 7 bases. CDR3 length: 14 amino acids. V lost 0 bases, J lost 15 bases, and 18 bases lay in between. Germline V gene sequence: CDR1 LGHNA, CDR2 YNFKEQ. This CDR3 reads CASSQDRSGTMLFF. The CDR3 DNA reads TGTGCCAGCAGCCAAGATCGGAGCGGGACAATGTTGTTCTTC.

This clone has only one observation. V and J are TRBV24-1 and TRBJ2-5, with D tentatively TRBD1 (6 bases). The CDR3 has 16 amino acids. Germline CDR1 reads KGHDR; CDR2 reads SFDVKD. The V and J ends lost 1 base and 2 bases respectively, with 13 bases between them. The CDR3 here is CATSDLGWDKQETQYF. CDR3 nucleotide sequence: TGTGCCACCAGTGATTTAGGATGGGACAAGCAAGAGACCCAGTACTTC.

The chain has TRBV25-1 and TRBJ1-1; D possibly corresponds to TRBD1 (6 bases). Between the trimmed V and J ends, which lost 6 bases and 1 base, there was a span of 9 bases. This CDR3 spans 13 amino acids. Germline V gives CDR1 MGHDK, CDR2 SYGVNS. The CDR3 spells CASREQGNTEAFF. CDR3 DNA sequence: TGTGCCAGCAGGGAACAGGGGAACACTGAAGCTTTCTTT.

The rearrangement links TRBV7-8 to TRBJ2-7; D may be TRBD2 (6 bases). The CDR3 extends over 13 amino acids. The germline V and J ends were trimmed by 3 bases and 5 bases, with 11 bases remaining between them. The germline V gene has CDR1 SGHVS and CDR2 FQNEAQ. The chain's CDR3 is CASSFGLPNEQYF. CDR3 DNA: TGTGCCAGCAGCTTCGGACTACCCAACGAGCAGTACTTC.

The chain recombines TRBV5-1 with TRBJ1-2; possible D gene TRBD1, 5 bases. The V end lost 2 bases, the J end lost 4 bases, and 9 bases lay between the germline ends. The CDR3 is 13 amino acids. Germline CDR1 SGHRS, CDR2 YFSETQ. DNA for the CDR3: TGCGCCAGCAGCTTATCCCAGGGCTATGGCTACACCTTC. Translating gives CASSLSQGYGYTF.

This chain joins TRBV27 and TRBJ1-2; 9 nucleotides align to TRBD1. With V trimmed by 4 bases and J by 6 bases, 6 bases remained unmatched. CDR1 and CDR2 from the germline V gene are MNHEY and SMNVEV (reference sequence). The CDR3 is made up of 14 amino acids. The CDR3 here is CASSYLGTGNGYTF. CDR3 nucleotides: TGTGCCAGCAGTTACCTAGGGACAGGGAATGGCTACACCTTC.

The CDR3 DNA sequence: TGTGCCAGCTCACCACCGAGCTCCTACAATGAGCAGTTCTTC. Its translation: CASSPPSSYNEQFF. The V call is TRBV18, the J call TRBJ2-1; no reliable D call. Per germline, CDR1 KGHSH and CDR2 LQKENI. The V end was cut by 0 bases, the J end by 0 bases, with 3 bases between. The CDR3 sequence is 14 residues long.

CDR3 sequence (DNA): TGTGCCAGCAATACAGGTGGCAGCTATGGCTACACCTTC. Encoded protein: CASNTGGSYGYTF. This chain uses TRBV14 with TRBJ1-2, with D maybe TRBD1 (5 bases). Trimming left V 7 bases short and J 4 bases short, with 13 bases between. In germline, CDR1 is SGHDN, CDR2 FVKESK. The CDR3 contains 13 residues.

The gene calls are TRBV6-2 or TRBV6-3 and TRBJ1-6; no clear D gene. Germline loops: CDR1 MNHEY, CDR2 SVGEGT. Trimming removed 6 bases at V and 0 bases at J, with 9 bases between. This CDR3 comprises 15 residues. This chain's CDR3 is CASSPGSSYNSPLHF. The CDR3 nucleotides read TGTGCCAGCAGCCCTGGGAGCTCCTATAATTCACCCCTCCACTTT.

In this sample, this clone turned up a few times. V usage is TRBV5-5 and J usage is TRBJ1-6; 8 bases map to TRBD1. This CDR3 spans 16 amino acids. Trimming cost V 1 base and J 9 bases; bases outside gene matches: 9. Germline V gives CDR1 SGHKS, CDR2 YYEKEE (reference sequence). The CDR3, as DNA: TGTGCCAGCAGCTTGTGGCAGGGGGCAACGGGTTCACCCCTCCACTTT. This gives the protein CASSLWQGATGSPLHF.

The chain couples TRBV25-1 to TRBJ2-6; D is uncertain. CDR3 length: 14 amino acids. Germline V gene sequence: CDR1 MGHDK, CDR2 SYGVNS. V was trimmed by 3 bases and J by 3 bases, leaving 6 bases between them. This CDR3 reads CASSDLGGANVLTF. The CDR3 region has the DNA TGTGCCAGCAGTGATTTAGGTGGGGCCAACGTCCTGACTTTC.

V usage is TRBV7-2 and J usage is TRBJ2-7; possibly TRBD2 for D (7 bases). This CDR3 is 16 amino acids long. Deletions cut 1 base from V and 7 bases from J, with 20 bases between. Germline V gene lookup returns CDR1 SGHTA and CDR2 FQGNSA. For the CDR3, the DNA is TGTGCCAGCAGCTTAGAGGGGGGGCTCCCCTCACGGGAGCAGTACTTC. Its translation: CASSLEGGLPSREQYF.